This TCR beta chain was sequenced for a study of T cells in Graves' hyperthyroidism and ophthalmopathy. Study-wide results and caveats: Most thyroid-expanded clonotypes above 0.001 were also found in blood.

The TCR beta CDR3 regions underwent amplification using RNA transcripts as the source. A set of HTBI primers served as the primers for a first-round RT-PCR of the TCR CDR3. TCRdb re-analysed the multiplex PCR reads in MiXCR, keeping a single row per CDR3 protein. The profile covers some 270,000 distinct CDR3 sequences, with roughly 13% appearing a single time and less than 8% taken by the ten largest. CDR1 and CDR2 from the germline V gene are SQVTM and ANQGSEA. V lost 6 bases and J 2 bases, leaving 13 bases between the germline ends. CDR3 size: 14 residues. Many counts were recorded for this clonotype. The antigen is undetermined.

The V and J genes are TRBV29-1 and TRBJ2-2, with a weak D call TRBD1 (5 bases). Sequenced: blood. The sequence was collected from a woman aged 40 to 50 with Graves' hyperthyroidism. The CDR3 is CSVESGSNTGELFF. Here the CDR3 DNA reads TGCAGCGTCGAATCAGGGTCCAACACCGGGGAGCTGTTTTTT.